Shown below are 23 T cell receptor beta chains from a single sample sequenced in a study of shared clonotypes between healthy human individuals. CD45RO-negative cells were positively selected for CCR7, leaving out terminally differentiated effector memory CD45RA+ cells. Clones were sequenced by immunoSEQ multiplex PCR, and TCRdb holds only the in-frame ones, with some missing. The sample carries hundreds of thousands of clones, 95% to 97% recorded once. Sequencing was performed on naive CD8+ T cells sorted from blood. The receptors were sampled from a man aged 30-40 years in good health.

The chain employs TRBV7-8 and TRBJ2-2; no firm D call. Germline-derived CDR1 and CDR2 are SGHVS and FQNEAQ. The ends were cut back, 4 bases at V and 0 bases at J, with 12 bases in the middle. This CDR3 contains 16 residues. The CDR3 sequence: CASSWDGRPNTGELFF. CDR3 sequence (DNA): TGTGCCAGCAGCTGGGATGGCAGACCGAACACCGGGGAGCTGTTTTTT.

The chain carries TRBV7-6 and TRBJ1-1; tentatively, D is TRBD1 (5 bases). The germline V gene encodes CDR1 SGHVS and CDR2 FNYEAQ. Trimming pared 4 bases from V and 3 bases from J, leaving 12 bases between. This CDR3 contains 14 residues. CDR3 bases: TGTGCCAGCAGCTCGTGGGGGGGGGACACTGAAGCTTTCTTT. Protein product: CASSSWGGDTEAFF. Variable domain in full (rest from reference TRBV7-6 and TRBJ1-1): GAGVSQSPRYKVTKRGQDVALRCDPISGHVSLYWYRQALGQGPEFLTYFNYEAQQDKSGLPNDRFSAERPEGSISTLTIQRTEQRDSAMYRCASSSWGGDTEAFFGQGTRLTVV.

The CDR3 loop reads CASSLQAGGPNEQYF. As DNA, the CDR3 is TGTGCCAGCAGCTTACAGGCGGGAGGGCCTAACGAGCAGTACTTC. V gene TRBV11-2 combines with J gene TRBJ2-7; 9 bases match TRBD2. This CDR3 comprises 15 residues. Germline lookup yields CDR1 SGHAT and CDR2 FQNNGV. J lost 5 bases, V lost 2 bases, and 7 bases had no gene match.

The chain links TRBV9 to TRBJ2-3; no clear D gene. Germline V CDR1 and CDR2: SGDLS, YYNGEE. Between the trimmed V and J ends, which lost 6 bases and 2 bases, there was a span of 13 bases. The CDR3 contains 14 residues. The CDR3 loop is CASNPLTTTDTQYF. Written as DNA, the CDR3 is TGTGCCAGCAACCCCTTGACAACCACAGATACGCAGTATTTT.

The V gene is TRBV27, the J gene TRBJ2-1; tentative D call: TRBD2 (6 bases). This CDR3 contains 14 residues. Germline-derived CDR1 and CDR2 are MNHEY and SMNVEV (reference sequence). With 6 bases removed from V and 3 bases from J, the gap between germline ends came to 12 bases. The CDR3, as DNA: TGTGCCAGCAGGGAGGGTACGGACTACAATGAGCAGTTCTTC. Amino acid sequence: CASREGTDYNEQFF.

The chain carries TRBV7-9 and TRBJ2-7; 12 nucleotides align to TRBD2. Trimming removed 4 bases from V and 2 bases from J; junction bases left unmatched: 6. Germline V CDR1 and CDR2: SEHNR, FQNEAQ (reference sequence). The CDR3 has 16 residues. The CDR3 sequence: CASSSRLAGGPYEQYF. In DNA, the CDR3 is TGTGCCAGCAGCTCTCGCCTAGCGGGAGGGCCCTACGAGCAGTACTTC.

The CDR3 DNA reads as TGTGCCAGCAGCGCTCAGGCGAGACAGCCTTACAATGAGCAGTTCTTC. As protein: CASSAQARQPYNEQFF. This chain uses TRBV9 with TRBJ2-1; a possible D gene is TRBD1 (5 bases). Trimming took 3 bases from V and 4 from J, leaving 17 bases between them. The CDR3 spans 16 residues. Germline V gives CDR1 SGDLS, CDR2 YYNGEE.

V and J are TRBV9 and TRBJ1-3, with 7 bases lining up with TRBD1. This CDR3 has 16 amino acids. The ends lost 2 bases at V and 0 bases at J; junction bases unmatched: 5. From germline, CDR1 is SGDLS and CDR2 YYNGEE. The CDR3 nucleotides read TGTGCCAGCAGCGTCGGGGACAGACTCTCTGGAAACACCATATATTTT. Its translation is CASSVGDRLSGNTIYF.

The chain links TRBV15 to TRBJ1-5, with D unresolved. The CDR3 sequence is 16 residues long. V was trimmed by 0 bases and J by 7 bases, leaving 16 bases between them. CDR1 is LNHNV, CDR2 YYDKDF, per germline (reference sequence). DNA of the CDR3: TGTGCCACCAGCAGAGATTGGCCCGACAAGCACCAGCCCCAGCATTTT. It translates to CATSRDWPDKHQPQHF.

The V gene is TRBV7-6, the J gene TRBJ2-3; 8 bases align to TRBD2. Unmatched junction bases numbered 13, after V lost 3 bases and J lost 5 bases. The germline V gene has CDR1 SGHVS and CDR2 FNYEAQ. The CDR3 is made up of 17 amino acids. The CDR3 DNA is TGTGCCAGCAGCTTGTCCTCCCGGCGGGAGGCTAGAGATACGCAGTATTTT. It yields the protein CASSLSSRREARDTQYF.

The J gene is TRBJ2-2, the V gene TRBV6-5; D is ambiguous. The CDR3 sequence is 13 residues long. The germline gives CDR1 MNHEY, CDR2 SVGAGI. Between the trimmed V and J ends, which lost 2 bases and 7 bases, there was a span of 8 bases. CDR3 region: CASSYGRVGELFF. The DNA of the CDR3 is TGTGCCAGCAGTTACGGCCGGGTCGGGGAGCTGTTTTTT.

This clone was detected only a few times. The chain carries TRBV19 and TRBJ2-1; TRBD2 agrees at 7 bases. Losses at the gene ends were 3 bases for V and 1 base for J; bases not matched to a gene: 12. Per germline, CDR1 LNHDA and CDR2 SQIVND (reference sequence). The CDR3 spans 18 residues. The CDR3 region is CASSIGVGGIGSYNEQFF. CDR3 bases: TGTGCCAGTAGTATTGGAGTGGGGGGGATCGGGTCCTACAATGAGCAGTTCTTC.

The DNA of the CDR3 is TGCGCCAGCAGCTTGGCCGGGAGTAACTCCTACGAGCAGTACTTC. Translated, it gives CASSLAGSNSYEQYF. The chain recombines TRBV5-1 with TRBJ2-7; D may be TRBD2 (6 bases). V was cut by 0 bases and J by 0 bases, with 10 bases left in between. The CDR3 contains 15 residues. Germline CDR1 and CDR2: SGHRS and YFSETQ.

The V and J genes are TRBV6-1 and TRBJ1-1; 12 bases line up with TRBD1. This CDR3 comprises 16 residues. The J segment lost 4 bases and the V segment lost 2 bases, leaving 5 bases of the junction unmatched. The germline V gene has CDR1 MNHNS and CDR2 SASEGT. CDR3 amino acids: CASSEWDRGPSTEAFF. DNA of the CDR3: TGTGCCAGCAGTGAATGGGACAGGGGGCCGAGCACTGAAGCTTTCTTT.

The chain carries TRBV5-1 and TRBJ2-2, with 9 positions matching TRBD1. V gave up 3 bases and J gave up 12 bases; unmatched junction bases: 12. There are 15 residues in the CDR3. Germline CDR1 and CDR2: SGHRS and YFSETQ. CDR3 nucleotide sequence: TGCGCCAGCAGCTGGACAGGGACAGGGACGGACAAGCTGTTTTTT. Its translation is CASSWTGTGTDKLFF.

J is TRBJ1-2 and V is TRBV6-5, with D perhaps matching TRBD1 (5 bases). Trimming cost V 6 bases and J 3 bases, with 14 bases left between them. CDR1 and CDR2 (germline): MNHEY, SVGAGI. The CDR3 length is 14 residues. For the CDR3, the DNA is TGTGCCAGCAGGGACCCCGACAGACACTATGGCTACACCTTC. This encodes CASRDPDRHYGYTF.

This clone was seen only a few times. The CDR3: CASSLGGHGELFF. The CDR3 DNA follows: TGTGCCAGCAGCTTGGGGGGTCACGGGGAGCTGTTTTTT. The chain carries TRBV5-5 and TRBJ2-2; no clear D. V gave up 0 bases and J gave up 7 bases, with 7 bases separating them. CDR1 and CDR2 from the germline V gene are SGHKS and YYEKEE (reference sequence). There are 13 residues in the CDR3.

This sequence joins TRBV2 and TRBJ2-7, with 9 bases matching TRBD1. Germline values: CDR1 SNHLY, CDR2 FYNNEI. The V and J ends lost 2 bases and 1 base, in that order; junction bases with no gene match: 6. The CDR3 is 16 amino acids. CDR3 bases: TGTGCCAGCAGTGAAACCGGGACAGGGTTTTCCTACGAGCAGTACTTC. Encoded protein: CASSETGTGFSYEQYF.

The chain has TRBV7-9 and TRBJ2-1; 10 bases match TRBD1. Germline V gene data show CDR1 as SEHNR and CDR2 as FQNEAQ (reference sequence). V dropped 5 bases and J dropped 1; count of bases not matched to a gene: 5. CDR3 size: 16 residues. The CDR3, as DNA: TGTGCCAGCAGCGTACCGGGACAGGGGTCCTACAATGAGCAGTTCTTC. Protein sequence: CASSVPGQGSYNEQFF.

This clone has only one observation. The chain couples TRBV6-5 to TRBJ2-1; TRBD1 aligns across 9 bases. The V gene's germline CDR1 is MNHEY and CDR2 SVGAGI. The V and J ends lost 4 bases and 9 bases, in that order; junction bases with no gene match: 7. This CDR3 spans 14 amino acids. The DNA for the CDR3 is TGTGCCAGCAGTTCATGGACAGGGGCGGGTGAGCAGTTCTTC. Its translation: CASSSWTGAGEQFF.

This chain joins TRBV10-1 and TRBJ1-1, with D hard to call. Germline V gives CDR1 WNHNN, CDR2 SYGVQD (reference sequence). With 8 bases removed from V and 8 bases from J, the gap between germline ends came to 18 bases. The length of the CDR3 is 13 residues. The CDR3 sequence is CASRLGVSGEAFF. The DNA of the CDR3 is TGCGCCAGCCGGCTAGGAGTTTCCGGGGAAGCTTTCTTT.

Remarks on this clone: Other DNA sequences of this sample code for an identical CDR3. This chain connects TRBV27 to TRBJ2-1; no reliable D call. The germline V and J ends were trimmed by 2 bases and 5 bases, with 7 bases remaining between them. This CDR3 comprises 13 residues. The V gene's germline CDR1 is MNHEY and CDR2 SMNVEV (reference sequence). CDR3 region: CASSLLGDNEQFF. The CDR3 bases are TGTGCCAGCAGTTTACTTGGTGACAATGAGCAGTTCTTC.

CDR3 sequence: CASSDQADVREQYF. DNA of the CDR3: TGTGCCAGCAGTGATCAGGCAGACGTTAGAGAGCAGTACTTC. This chain joins TRBV2 and TRBJ2-7; D gene uncertain. CDR1 is SNHLY and CDR2 is FYNNEI in the germline V gene. V was cut by 3 bases and J by 7 bases, with 16 bases left in between. This CDR3 region has 14 residues.